This T cell receptor beta chain was observed in a study of CD8+ T cells in alopecia areata (dated by TCRdb to between 2018 and 2020). About the study as a whole: The treated patients, all with moderate-to-severe alopecia areata, were enrolled in an open-label pilot trial of oral tofacitinib given at 5 to 10 mg twice daily. Scalp clonality was compared among normal scalp (n=4), patchy alopecia areata scalp (n=8), and alopecia totalis/universalis scalp (n=8). immunoSEQ multiplex PCR using 35 Vbeta forward primers and 13 Jbeta reverse primers was used to amplify TCRbeta CDR3 regions. In humans, TCRbeta sequencing was performed on scalp tissue and on sorted CD4+ and CD8+ peripheral blood T cells from healthy controls and from patients with patchy or totalis/universalis alopecia areata. Disease severity in treated patients was measured with the SALT score, which quantifies the percentage of affected scalp surface area. RNA was obtained with the PAXgene miRNA kit for fixed scalp, the miRNeasy kit for PBMCs, and the RNeasy kit for mouse skin. Patients on tofacitinib were biopsied at baseline and after 4 and 24 weeks of treatment, and several of the patients also had a later scalp biopsy. The study used high-throughput TCRbeta sequencing to examine T cell clonal expansion in alopecia areata, in both the C3H/HeJ mouse model and human patients. Patients received tofacitinib for 6 to 18 months and were then followed off drug for 6 months to check for delayed response and recurrence. Points the paper makes about the study in general: With tofacitinib, both scalp clonality and the number of expanded CD8+ clones among the top 100 scalp clones went down significantly. TCR sequences shared between patients were less clear than in mice, possibly partly because of HLA diversity in the patient population. Scalp TCR repertoire analysis is complicated because resident alphabeta T cells in normal human skin are also sequenced, whereas mouse skin is dominated by gammadelta T cells. Because the treated cohort was small and had just a single nonresponder, larger studies are needed to establish links between baseline CD8+ expansion and response. Compared with normal scalp, lesional scalp had higher clonality and more expanded CD8+ clones, particularly in alopecia totalis/universalis, a pattern that suggests antigenic drive. During tofacitinib treatment, many expanded lesional clones stuck around in both scalp and blood, and this persistence may partly explain why relapse happens after treatment is stopped.

The CDR3, cysteine through phenylalanine, is 13 amino acids long. The read is trimmed to its CDR3 DNA, 39 bases read in frame from base 1. V gives up 6 bases and J gives up 4 bases, and the segment between their germline ends measures 12 bases. Interpreted using the paper, the time point label stands for: 20 to 30 weeks on oral tofacitinib. Reading the label with the study, this specimen's treatment or condition is: oral pan-JAK inhibitor, 5-10 mg twice daily. Peripheral blood and lesional scalp punch biopsies were obtained from patients with alopecia areata. PBMCs were separated by density centrifugation and stained for CD3, CD4 and CD8, after which CD4+ and CD8+ T cells were sorted on a FACSAria. About this clone itself: Its antigen specificity is not known. No base qualities exist here, and no much larger clone lies one base off it.

Preparation of the library involved the immunoSEQ multiplex PCR assay. RNA was extracted from all samples and reverse transcribed into cDNA, which served as template for TCR sequencing. SuperScript III was used for first-strand cDNA synthesis, primed with a 2:1 mix of oligo-dT and random hexamers. A synthetic immune receptor repertoire was used to gauge amplification bias, and whatever bias remained was removed computationally. The source study handled its data this way. Raw reads were preprocessed for error removal, and CDR3 was defined according to IMGT conventions as running from the conserved cysteine to phenylalanine. To get clonality, Shannon entropy was normalized by log2 of the number of productive unique TCRs and the result was subtracted from 1. Whether each scalp clone was CD4 or CD8 was inferred by checking scalp TCRbeta sequences against the CD4 and CD8 repertoires from sorted blood. TCRdb holds this immuneACCESS table with in-frame rearrangements only. Some clones are missing; in checked studies, unresolved V genes explain under half, and the rest has no known cause. Clone size and V and J calls were adopted from that table, with D and trimming inferred from the DNA. A total of around 160,000 clones appear in this sample, approximately 60% of them only once. 13% to 15% of the sample goes to the ten largest clones.

The sequence joins TRBV23-1 to TRBJ1-2; perhaps TRBD1 is the D gene, with 6 bases matching. TRBV23-1 is an ORF, with its function uncertain. The TCR originated in a human donor with alopecia areata. The specimen was CD4+ T cells sorted from blood, collected at week 24, from a patient treated with tofacitinib. The nucleotide sequence is given as TGCGCCAGCAGCGGGCCCAGGGGCTATGGCTACACCTTC. The translation is CASSGPRGYGYTF.